Below, 11 T cell receptor beta chains from the same sample are listed, as sequenced in a study of blood T cell repertoires in COVID-19. The assay was immunoSEQ multiplex PCR, and TCRdb's table has in-frame clones only and misses some. The repertoire has fewer than 200,000 clones, roughly 83% of them found once; the top ten carry approximately 4.4%. The specimen was PBMCs or T cells enriched from blood (not recorded which). The origin of the receptors is a woman aged 45-60 years who had recovered from COVID-19.

The CDR3 coding sequence is TGTGCCTGGAGTGTAACAAATGAAAAACTGTTTTTT. Translation: CAWSVTNEKLFF. This chain links TRBV30 with TRBJ1-4; no clear D gene. Germline CDR1 and CDR2: GTSNPN and SVGIG (reference sequence). Trimming stripped 0 bases from V and 5 bases from J, with 4 bases between. The CDR3 runs to 12 residues. Variable domain in full (rest from reference TRBV30 and TRBJ1-4): SQTIHQWPATLVQPVGSPLSLECTVEGTSNPNLYWYRQAAGRGLQLLFYSVGIGQISSEVPQNLSASRPQDRQFILSSKKLLLSDSGFYLCAWSVTNEKLFFGSGTQLSVL.

This clone came up once. This rearrangement joins TRBV28 to TRBJ2-7; perhaps TRBD2 as D (6 bases). V was trimmed by 6 bases and J by 7 bases, leaving 19 bases between them. CDR3 length: 14 residues. Germline V gives CDR1 MDHEN, CDR2 SYDVKM. The CDR3 nucleotides read TGTGCCAGCAGCCCTGGGGGAGGCCTCCAGGAGCAGTACGTC. Residues: CASSPGGGLQEQYV.

The V call is TRBV6-1, the J call TRBJ1-2; 9 positions agree with TRBD1. J was trimmed by 4 bases and V by 4 bases; bases with no gene match: 10. The germline V gene encodes CDR1 MNHNS and CDR2 SASEGT. The CDR3 has 16 amino acids. DNA for the CDR3: TGTGCCAGCAGTGTGCTTGGGACAGGGACGGGCTATGGCTACACCTTC. Translated: CASSVLGTGTGYGYTF.

This clone was observed once. This chain uses TRBV18 with TRBJ1-3; no firm D call. The V end was cut by 2 bases, the J end by 0 bases, with 5 bases between. This CDR3 contains 14 residues. Germline CDR1 is KGHSH and CDR2 is LQKENI. CDR3 nucleotide sequence: TGTGCCAGCTCACCAGAGAGCTCTGGAAACACCATATATTTT. Translation: CASSPESSGNTIYF.

V usage is TRBV11-3 and J usage is TRBJ1-1; D remains unclear. The ends were cut back, 4 bases at V and 1 base at J, with 7 bases in the middle. The CDR3 extends over 13 amino acids. The germline V gene has CDR1 SGHNT and CDR2 YENEEA. The CDR3 spells CASSSSENTEAFF. CDR3 sequence (DNA): TGTGCCAGCAGCTCCTCAGAGAACACTGAAGCTTTCTTT.

The genes are TRBV7-9 and TRBJ1-6; the match to TRBD1 covers 11 bases. Germline lookup yields CDR1 SEHNR and CDR2 FQNEAQ (reference sequence). With 7 bases clipped from V and 10 bases from J, the junction kept 12 bases outside the gene matches. This CDR3 contains 16 residues. The CDR3 DNA follows: TGTGCCAGCACCCCCGGACAGGGGGCAGCTGGCTCACCCCTCCACTTT. Amino acids: CASTPGQGAAGSPLHF.

This chain links TRBV21-1 with TRBJ1-5; TRBD1 reflects the table's D call only, with no check against the DNA. TRBV21-1 counts as a pseudogene. The CDR3 sequence is 15 residues long. DNA of the CDR3: TGTGCCAGCAGCACAGTGACAGGGGGCCTGCAGCCCCAGCATTTT. This gives the protein CASSTVTGGLQPQHF.

The genes are TRBV29-1 and TRBJ1-1; tentatively, D is TRBD1 (6 bases). CDR1 and CDR2 (germline): SQVTM, ANQGSEA. This CDR3 comprises 14 residues. Trimming stripped 4 bases from V and 1 base from J, with 13 bases between. The CDR3 spells CSVGGGAQNTEAFF. CDR3 bases: TGCAGCGTTGGCGGGGGGGCCCAGAACACTGAAGCTTTCTTT.

The rearrangement joins TRBV5-5 to TRBJ2-1, with D possibly matching TRBD1 (6 bases). V gave up 0 bases and J gave up 7 bases, with 14 bases separating them. CDR3 length: 15 amino acids. The germline CDR1 and CDR2 sequences are SGHKS and YYEKEE (reference sequence). The CDR3 DNA reads TGTGCCAGCAGCTTGGTAAACAGGGTCGTAAATGAGCAGTTCTTC. This sequence encodes CASSLVNRVVNEQFF. Full variable domain (missing parts from reference TRBV5-5 and TRBJ2-1): DAGVTQSPTHLIKTRGQQVTLRCSPISGHKSVSWYQQVLGQGPQFIFQYYEKEERGRGNFPDRFSARQFPNYSSELNVNALLLGDSALYLCASSLVNRVVNEQFFGPGTRLTVL.

The V call is TRBV7-8, the J call TRBJ2-3; 11 bases map to TRBD2. Looked up from germline, CDR1 is SGHVS and CDR2 is FQNEAQ. This CDR3 has 19 residues. V shed 5 bases, J shed 4 bases, and the junction held 17 bases outside the gene matches. The CDR3 nucleotides read TGTGCCAGCAGCAAGTTCGGTAGCGGGGGGGCCGGGGGCGCAGATACGCAGTATTTT. Translating gives CASSKFGSGGAGGADTQYF.

This chain connects TRBV5-1 to TRBJ2-2; weak D call: TRBD2 (7 bases). Trimming shortened V by 0 bases and J by 5 bases, and 14 bases separated the two germline ends. The CDR3 is made up of 16 amino acids. CDR1 and CDR2 (germline): SGHRS, YFSETQ. This CDR3 is CASSLVTGGRTGELFF. As DNA, the CDR3 is TGCGCCAGCAGCTTGGTTACGGGGGGCCGGACCGGGGAGCTGTTTTTT.